Presented here are 24 T cell receptor beta chains from one specimen sequenced in a study of cytomegalovirus exposure and HLA in healthy donors. The assay was immunoSEQ multiplex PCR, and TCRdb's table has in-frame clones only and misses some. This table has 240,000 or so clones, approximately 84% appearing once. The sequenced sample consisted of PBMCs. These receptors came from a young woman in good health and CMV-seropositive.

The rearrangement links TRBV29-1 to TRBJ2-7; perhaps TRBD2 as D (6 bases). The CDR3 runs 14 residues. The ends were cut back, 0 bases at V and 2 bases at J, with 11 bases in the middle. Germline assignment: CDR1 SQVTM and CDR2 ANQGSEA. CDR3 amino acids: CSVEEGTETYEQYF. DNA for the CDR3: TGCAGCGTTGAAGAGGGGACTGAGACCTACGAGCAGTACTTC.

The CDR3 protein is CASSGPGGGGEQYF. In DNA, the CDR3 is TGTGCCAGCAGTGGGCCCGGAGGAGGCGGCGAGCAGTACTTC. The chain carries TRBV28 and TRBJ2-7; D may be TRBD2 (5 bases). V was shortened by 5 bases and J by 6 bases, with 17 bases between the two germline ends. This CDR3 region has 14 residues. The germline CDR1 and CDR2 sequences are MDHEN and SYDVKM. The complete variable domain, with remaining parts taken from reference TRBV28 and TRBJ2-7, reads DVKVTQSSRYLVKRTGEKVFLECVQDMDHENMFWYRQDPGLGLRLIYFSYDVKMKEKGDIPEGYSVSREKKERFSLILESASTNQTSMYLCASSGPGGGGEQYFGPGTRLTVT.

In its sample, this clone was seen a few times. The chain recombines TRBV6-5 with TRBJ2-7; D may be TRBD2 (6 bases). Trimming shortened V by 6 bases and J by 2 bases, and 14 bases separated the two germline ends. The CDR3 sequence is 14 residues long. Germline V CDR1 and CDR2: MNHEY, SVGAGI. CDR3: CASSPGLSTYEQYF. CDR3 sequence (DNA): TGTGCCAGCAGCCCGGGACTCTCGACCTACGAGCAGTACTTC.

The chain couples TRBV7-9 to TRBJ2-5; D remains ambiguous. Germline V gene data show CDR1 as SEHNR and CDR2 as FQNEAQ (reference sequence). The CDR3 is made up of 12 amino acids. Trimming removed 4 bases at V and 11 bases at J, with 14 bases between. CDR3 nucleotides: TGTGCCAGCAGCTCAAGGCTACGACTGCAGTACTTC. Translating it yields CASSSRLRLQYF.

This sequence joins TRBV27 and TRBJ2-2; 7 bases are shared with TRBD1. CDR3 length equals 14 residues. The V and J ends lost 7 bases and 3 bases, in that order; junction bases with no gene match: 5. CDR1 and CDR2 (germline): MNHEY, SMNVEV (reference sequence). CDR3 sequence reads: CASTVTGDTGELFF. The CDR3 DNA is TGTGCCAGCACCGTCACAGGGGACACCGGGGAGCTGTTTTTT.

The chain has TRBV18 and TRBJ2-6, with D possibly TRBD1 on 6 matching bases. V lost 5 bases and J 0 bases, leaving 11 bases between the germline ends. Germline V gene data show CDR1 as KGHSH and CDR2 as LQKENI. The CDR3 sequence is 16 residues long. CDR3 in amino acids: CASSVTGLSGANVLTF. The CDR3 DNA reads TGTGCCAGCTCAGTCACAGGGCTCTCTGGGGCCAACGTCCTGACTTTC.

The chain recombines TRBV5-1 with TRBJ2-7; 7 nucleotides line up with TRBD1. The CDR3 is 15 residues long. CDR1 and CDR2 from the germline V gene are SGHRS and YFSETQ. V lost 4 bases, J lost 5 bases, and 12 bases stayed unmatched. The CDR3 DNA sequence: TGCGCCAGCAGCCCGGTGACAGGGTCTTTGGACGAGCAGTACTTC. As protein: CASSPVTGSLDEQYF.

V gene TRBV9 combines with J gene TRBJ2-1, with a possible D match to TRBD1 (6 bases). CDR3 length: 17 amino acids. V was clipped by 4 bases and J by 1 base, with 18 bases between them. The germline V gene encodes CDR1 SGDLS and CDR2 YYNGEE. The CDR3 DNA follows: TGTGCCAGCAGCATCTCTACAGGGAAAACATCCTACAATGAGCAGTTCTTC. Its translation is CASSISTGKTSYNEQFF.

The V call is TRBV19, the J call TRBJ1-5; 9 nucleotides line up with TRBD1. The CDR3 runs 14 residues. V shed 8 bases and J 2 bases; nucleotides not matched to a gene: 4. Germline V lookup: CDR1 LNHDA, CDR2 SQIVND (reference sequence). The CDR3 DNA reads TGTGCCAGTTTCACAGGGGGCGGCAATCAGCCCCAGCATTTT. It encodes CASFTGGGNQPQHF.

This clone has a single count. The chain links TRBV5-1 to TRBJ2-6; 12 bases fit TRBD1. The CDR3 loop spans 17 amino acids. The junction had 1 base not matched to a gene; V was cut back by 0 bases and J by 3 bases. The V gene's germline CDR1 is SGHRS and CDR2 YFSETQ. The chain's CDR3 is CASSLGDRGLGANVLTF. The CDR3 DNA is TGCGCCAGCAGCTTGGGGGACAGGGGGCTTGGGGCCAACGTCCTGACTTTC.

The CDR3 nucleotides are TGTGCCAGCTCCCCCGGGACAGGGAACACCGGGGAGCTGTTTTTT. Translation: CASSPGTGNTGELFF. The chain links TRBV18 to TRBJ2-2, with 8 bases that match TRBD1. The CDR3 extends over 15 amino acids. Germline V gives CDR1 KGHSH, CDR2 LQKENI. J was trimmed by 1 base and V by 6 bases; bases with no gene match: 4.

The rearrangement links TRBV9 to TRBJ1-4; D uncertain. Germline V gives CDR1 SGDLS, CDR2 YYNGEE. V dropped 3 bases and J dropped 0 bases, with 3 bases sitting between them. CDR3 size: 13 residues. Here the CDR3 reads CASSAATNEKLFF. DNA for the CDR3: TGTGCCAGCAGCGCAGCAACTAATGAAAAACTGTTTTTT. The full variable domain, completed using reference TRBV9 and TRBJ1-4, is DSGVTQTPKHLITATGQRVTLRCSPRSGDLSVYWYQQSLDQGLQFLIQYYNGEERAKGNILERFSAQQFPDLHSELNLSSLELGDSALYFCASSAATNEKLFFGSGTQLSVL.

The rearrangement joins TRBV6-5 to TRBJ2-5, with TRBD2 identical over 9 bases. This CDR3 comprises 14 residues. Per germline, CDR1 MNHEY and CDR2 SVGAGI. The V and J ends lost 10 bases and 1 base, in that order; junction bases with no gene match: 7. CDR3 nucleotides: TGTGCCACCCGGGGTAGCGGGGGCCAAGAGACCCAGTACTTC. Translating it yields CATRGSGGQETQYF.

This chain joins TRBV30 and TRBJ2-2, with 8 bases fitting TRBD2. Germline CDR1 reads GTSNPN; CDR2 reads SVGIG (reference sequence). Germline trimming cut 2 bases from V and 4 bases from J; bases unmatched to any gene: 3. The CDR3 is made up of 14 amino acids. CDR3 in DNA: TGTGCCTGGAGTAACAGCGGGGGCACCGGGGAGCTGTTTTTT. This encodes CAWSNSGGTGELFF.

The chain recombines TRBV2 with TRBJ1-5, with a tentative D call TRBD1 (6 bases). CDR3 length: 15 amino acids. The ends were cut back, 6 bases at V and 3 bases at J, with 15 bases in the middle. CDR1 and CDR2 from the germline V gene are SNHLY and FYNNEI. CDR3 in amino acids: CASSKGQLLNQPQHF. The CDR3 nucleotides read TGTGCCAGCAGCAAAGGACAGCTACTCAATCAGCCCCAGCATTTT.

The rearrangement links TRBV6-6 to TRBJ2-2; TRBD2 aligns across 12 bases. The V segment lost 6 bases and the J segment 6 bases; nucleotides outside the gene matches: 5. The CDR3 has 15 amino acids. Germline V lookup: CDR1 MNHNY, CDR2 SVGAGI (reference sequence). The CDR3 DNA is TGTGCCAGCAGGAAACTAGCGGGAGGATCCGGGGAGCTGTTTTTT. It encodes CASRKLAGGSGELFF.

The rearrangement links TRBV19 to TRBJ2-7; weak D call: TRBD1 (6 bases). The length of the CDR3 is 13 residues. Germline CDR1 LNHDA, CDR2 SQIVND (reference sequence). The V and J ends lost 10 bases and 1 base respectively, with 14 bases between them. The CDR3 loop reads CATRGRASYEQYF. The DNA for the CDR3 is TGTGCCACCAGGGGCAGGGCTTCCTACGAGCAGTACTTC.

The V and J genes are TRBV5-6 and TRBJ2-2; D is unresolved. The length of the CDR3 is 17 residues. Germline CDR1 and CDR2: SGHDT and YYEEEE. The V end was cut by 0 bases, the J end by 1 base, with 13 bases between. Written as DNA, the CDR3 is TGTGCCAGCAGCTTGGTGAGAGCGAACCTGAACACCGGGGAGCTGTTTTTT. This gives the protein CASSLVRANLNTGELFF.

The genes are TRBV29-1 and TRBJ1-1; D remains ambiguous. This CDR3 is built from 18 residues. V dropped 2 bases and J dropped 0 bases, with 22 bases sitting between them. Germline lookup yields CDR1 SQVTM and CDR2 ANQGSEA. The CDR3 sequence: CSVENMTHNPKMNTEAFF. CDR3 nucleotides: TGCAGCGTTGAAAATATGACACACAATCCCAAAATGAACACTGAAGCTTTCTTT.

The chain uses TRBV25-1 and TRBJ2-2; TRBD1 matches 10 bases. The V gene's germline CDR1 is MGHDK and CDR2 SYGVNS. V was clipped by 6 bases and J by 3 bases; unmatched bases: 4. The CDR3 has 15 residues. The CDR3 sequence: CASSLGTGDTGELFF. The CDR3 coding sequence is TGTGCCAGCAGCCTGGGGACAGGGGACACCGGGGAGCTGTTTTTT.

The chain links TRBV5-4 to TRBJ1-2; a weak D match, TRBD1 (5 bases). Germline assignment: CDR1 SGHNT and CDR2 YYREEE (reference sequence). V lost 4 bases and J 6 bases, leaving 22 bases between the germline ends. The CDR3 length is 16 residues. DNA of the CDR3: TGTGCCAGCAGCAAACCTGGGGGGGAGGGCGCGGATGGCTACACCTTC. This sequence encodes CASSKPGGEGADGYTF.

This clone was counted a single time. This chain uses TRBV29-1 with TRBJ2-1; 8 nucleotides agree with TRBD2. The length of the CDR3 is 11 residues. Germline CDR1 reads SQVTM; CDR2 reads ANQGSEA. V lost 7 bases, J lost 10 bases, and 6 bases stayed unmatched. CDR3 amino acids: CSAGGGGEQFF. DNA of the CDR3: TGCAGCGCCGGGGGGGGTGGAGAGCAGTTCTTC.

The CDR3 DNA reads as TGTGCCAGCAGCGCTCTACGGACTAGCGGGAGGCTTGAGCAGTTCTTC. Translating it yields CASSALRTSGRLEQFF. The rearrangement joins TRBV9 to TRBJ2-1; TRBD2 matches at 14 bases. Unmatched junction bases numbered 8, after V lost 3 bases and J lost 9 bases. CDR1 and CDR2 from the germline V gene are SGDLS and YYNGEE. This CDR3 has 16 residues.

CDR3: CASSVDGRGLANYGYTF. CDR3 bases: TGTGCCAGCAGCGTAGATGGCAGGGGGCTAGCTAACTATGGCTACACCTTC. The chain uses TRBV9 and TRBJ1-2; 8 nucleotides align to TRBD1. Germline V CDR1 and CDR2: SGDLS, YYNGEE. Germline trimming cut 0 bases from V and 0 bases from J; bases unmatched to any gene: 7. This CDR3 has 17 amino acids.